Described below is a single T cell receptor (beta chain) sequence and its context. Measured with immunoSEQ multiplex PCR; TCRdb has only the in-frame clones, and not every one. The sample yields 90,000 to 130,000 clones, 90% seen once. The CDR3 has 13 amino acids. The V gene end was trimmed by 3 bases and the J gene end by 4 bases; junction bases not matched to a gene: 2. Germline V gene sequence: CDR1 SGDLS, CDR2 YYNGEE. This entry is derived from a study of Tregs in tolerant kidney transplant recipients. The sequence came from a human donor who received a combined kidney and bone marrow transplant. The material was CD4+ T cells from blood, obtained before the transplant. The chain joins TRBV9 to TRBJ1-1, with TRBD1 matching over 8 bases. The chain's CDR3 is CASSAGGRTEAFF. The CDR3 DNA follows: TGTGCCAGCAGCGCAGGGGGCCGCACTGAAGCTTTCTTT.